This T cell receptor (beta chain) was captured in a study of shared clonotypes between healthy human individuals. General study findings and limits: Only blood underwent sampling, and tissue repertoires likely differ.

Around 28,000 T cell genomes (around 310 ng DNA) went into each PBMC replicate. The method was immunoSEQ multiplex PCR; TCRdb's version includes in-frame clones alone and lacks a portion of them. Seen here are about 560,000 clones, about 80% observed once, and the top ten hold 12%. For this clone: Its specificity is not known. A far bigger clonotype differs at one base, so this is likely a read error.

Germline CDR1 is SQVTM and CDR2 is ANQGSEA. This CDR3 has 14 amino acids. V lost 4 bases, J lost 2 bases, and 13 bases lay in between. Specimen: PBMCs. The clonotype originates from a woman aged 40 to 50 in good health. Some clones in this sample may be carry-over from other donors' samples. The genes are TRBV29-1 and TRBJ2-3; perhaps TRBD2 as D (6 bases). The CDR3 sequence is CSVGAGTVTDTQYF. CDR3 coding DNA: TGCAGCGTTGGAGCGGGTACAGTCACAGATACGCAGTATTTT.